The rows below give T cell receptor beta chains drawn from one sample of a study of Ad26.COV2.S vaccination and SARS-CoV-2 variants. TCRdb's table, derived via immunoSEQ multiplex PCR, lists solely in-frame clones and lacks some. The sample includes 200,000 to 300,000 clones, 87% seen only once; the top ten take nearly 3%. The specimen comprised peripheral blood, sampled in a trial of Ad26.COV2.S vaccine versus placebo. The receptors here all came from a person between 18 and 60 years old who received the Ad26.COV2.S COVID-19 vaccine or a placebo. The CDR3 runs from the conserved cysteine through the conserved F or W. Fields, in order: CDR3 protein, CDR3 DNA, CDR3 length, J gene, D gene, clone size, V gene. D genes are given only for firm matches. Not every row has a clone size; where given, it reads once, few, many or a size class.

CATSRQGGENTEAFF	TGTGCCACCAGCAGACAAGGGGGGGAGAACACTGAAGCTTTCTTT	15	TRBJ1-1	.	.	TRBV15
CASSFEQGDTEAFF	TGTGCCAGCAGCTTCGAACAGGGTGACACTGAAGCTTTCTTT	14	TRBJ1-1	.	.	TRBV5-6
CASSFHRPGEQYF	TGTGCCAGCAGTTTCCACAGGCCAGGGGAGCAGTACTTC	13	TRBJ2-7	.	.	TRBV12-3/TRBV12-4
CASSLRQEETQYF	TGTGCCAGCAGCTTGAGGCAGGAGGAGACCCAGTACTTC	13	TRBJ2-5	.	.	TRBV7-9
CASSFGGRNTGELFF	TGTGCCAGCAGCTTCGGCGGGAGGAACACCGGGGAGCTGTTTTTT	15	TRBJ2-2	TRBD2	.	TRBV7-2
CASSYSDSYQPQHF	TGTGCCAGCAGTTACTCGGACAGCTATCAGCCCCAGCATTTT	14	TRBJ1-5	.	few	TRBV6-2/TRBV6-3
CSVELDRGHGDTQYF	TGCAGCGTTGAATTGGACAGGGGGCATGGAGATACGCAGTATTTT	15	TRBJ2-3	TRBD1	.	TRBV29-1
CSAFLAVRADTQYF	TGCAGCGCGTTCCTAGCAGTCAGGGCAGATACGCAGTATTTT	14	TRBJ2-3	.	.	TRBV29-1
CAWSVGLGEAFF	TGTGCCTGGAGTGTAGGGCTAGGTGAAGCTTTCTTT	12	TRBJ1-1	.	.	TRBV30
CASSRGGGTYEQYF	TGTGCCAGCAGCCGTGGCGGGGGAACCTACGAGCAGTACTTC	14	TRBJ2-7	TRBD2	.	TRBV9
CASSLDRGAIETQYF	TGCGCCAGCAGCTTGGACAGGGGGGCCATTGAGACCCAGTACTTC	15	TRBJ2-5	TRBD1	.	TRBV5-1
CAWSGRLKAFF	TGTGCCTGGAGTGGCAGGTTGAAGGCTTTCTTT	11	TRBJ1-1	.	.	TRBV30
CVTDRSFTNYGYTF	TGTGTCACGGACAGGTCCTTCACTAACTATGGCTACACCTTC	14	TRBJ1-2	TRBD1	.	TRBV30
CASSEKGLGAQYF	TGTGCCAGCAGTGAAAAGGGATTGGGGGCCCAGTACTTC	13	TRBJ2-5	.	.	TRBV6-1
CASSSSQALSEQFF	TGTGCCAGCAGCTCCTCCCAGGCCTTATCTGAGCAGTTCTTC	14	TRBJ2-1	.	.	TRBV7-3
CSVVGAASTDTQYF	TGCAGCGTTGTCGGGGCCGCGAGCACAGATACGCAGTATTTT	14	TRBJ2-3	.	.	TRBV29-1
CASSAGTGSYNEQFF	TGTGCCAGCAGCGCCGGGACAGGCTCCTACAATGAGCAGTTCTTC	15	TRBJ2-1	TRBD1	many	TRBV9
CSASGLAGDEQFF	TGCAGCGCGTCCGGACTAGCGGGAGATGAGCAGTTCTTC	13	TRBJ2-1	TRBD2	once	TRBV29-1
CASRLDFSGNTIYF	TGTGCCAGCAGACTTGACTTCTCTGGAAACACCATATATTTT	14	TRBJ1-3	.	.	TRBV6-5
CASSLESNTIYF	TGTGCCAGCAGCTTAGAAAGCAACACCATATATTTT	12	TRBJ1-3	.	few	TRBV7-9
CASSYMNQPQHF	TGTGCCAGCAGCTATATGAATCAGCCCCAGCATTTT	12	TRBJ1-5	.	once	TRBV3-1/TRBV3-2
CASSLSNRRAYGYTF	TGTGCCAGCAGTTTATCGAACCGCAGGGCCTATGGCTACACCTTC	15	TRBJ1-2	.	.	TRBV27
CASSAGTGSSYEQYF	TGCGCCAGCAGCGCAGGGACAGGTTCATCCTACGAGCAGTACTTC	15	TRBJ2-7	TRBD1	.	TRBV5-1
CASSQDVRRGYSYQETQYF	TGTGCCAGCAGCCAAGACGTGAGGCGGGGGTACTCATACCAAGAGACCCAGTACTTC	19	TRBJ2-5	TRBD2	.	TRBV14
CASSLSTGWEQFF	TGTGCCAGCAGCTTGTCAACGGGTTGGGAGCAGTTCTTC	13	TRBJ2-1	.	.	TRBV5-5
CAWSGPGRPGTEAFF	TGTGCCTGGAGTGGGCCAGGACGGCCGGGCACTGAAGCTTTCTTT	15	TRBJ1-1	.	.	TRBV30
CASSGMSGTAEQYF	TGTGCCAGTAGTGGAATGTCCGGGACAGCTGAGCAGTACTTC	14	TRBJ2-7	TRBD1	.	TRBV19
CASSLVGGYGSTDTQYF	TGTGCCAGCAGCTTAGTTGGGGGCTATGGTAGCACAGATACGCAGTATTTT	17	TRBJ2-3	.	.	TRBV7-3
CASSQEAYNSPLHF	TGCGCCAGCAGCCAGGAAGCTTATAATTCACCCCTCCACTTT	14	TRBJ1-6	.	.	TRBV4-1
CATSALAGGPETQYF	TGTGCCACCAGCGCACTAGCGGGAGGGCCTGAGACCCAGTACTTC	15	TRBJ2-5	TRBD2	.	TRBV15
CASSQAGVLNTGELFF	TGTGCCAGCAGCCAAGCGGGAGTCCTCAACACCGGGGAGCTGTTTTTT	16	TRBJ2-2	.	.	TRBV3-1/TRBV3-2
CASSVALWGATDTQYF	TGTGCCAGCAGCGTAGCTCTATGGGGGGCCACAGATACGCAGTATTTT	16	TRBJ2-3	.	.	TRBV9
CASSPRAGGLGETQYF	TGTGCCAGCAGCCCCCGCGCAGGGGGATTGGGGGAGACCCAGTACTTC	16	TRBJ2-5	TRBD1	.	TRBV7-3
CASSTPGLSSSYNEQFF	TGTGCCAGTAGTACGCCCGGACTCTCGAGCTCCTACAATGAGCAGTTCTTC	17	TRBJ2-1	.	.	TRBV19
CSATGVWANEKLFF	TGCAGCGCCACAGGGGTTTGGGCTAATGAAAAACTGTTTTTT	14	TRBJ1-4	TRBD1	.	TRBV29-1
CATSRDGDTQYF	TGTGCCACCAGCAGAGATGGTGATACGCAGTATTTT	12	TRBJ2-3	.	.	TRBV15
CASSLAGHNYNSPLHF	TGTGCCAGCAGCTTGGCGGGACACAACTATAATTCACCCCTCCACTTT	16	TRBJ1-6	.	few	TRBV11-2
CASSLGRRSEAFF	TGTGCCAGCAGCTTAGGTCGGAGAAGTGAAGCTTTCTTT	13	TRBJ1-1	.	.	TRBV7-2
CASSLSAGGSLTKNIQYF	TGCGCCAGCAGCTTATCGGCAGGGGGAAGCCTGACCAAAAACATTCAGTACTTC	18	TRBJ2-4	TRBD1	.	TRBV5-1
CASSVAWGAGEEQFF	TGTGCCAGCAGCGTAGCTTGGGGGGCTGGTGAGGAGCAGTTCTTC	15	TRBJ2-1	.	.	TRBV9
CASSLTVTAREPQHF	TGCGCCAGCAGCTTGACGGTGACAGCTAGGGAGCCCCAGCATTTT	15	TRBJ1-5	.	.	TRBV5-1
CASSLGPSSEAFF	TGTGCCAGCAGTTTAGGCCCCAGTTCTGAAGCTTTCTTT	13	TRBJ1-1	.	.	TRBV12-3/TRBV12-4
CASSERGRGQETQYF	TGTGCCAGCAGTGAAAGGGGGAGGGGGCAAGAGACCCAGTACTTC	15	TRBJ2-5	.	.	TRBV25-1
CATSRSRNTIYF	TGTGCCACCAGCAGATCCCGAAACACCATATATTTT	12	TRBJ1-3	.	.	TRBV15
CASSQNSPQETQYF	TGTGCCAGCTCACAGAACAGCCCACAAGAGACCCAGTACTTC	14	TRBJ2-5	.	.	TRBV18
CASSFPDDRDEQYF	TGTGCCAGCAGCTTTCCCGACGACAGGGACGAGCAGTACTTC	14	TRBJ2-7	TRBD1	.	TRBV7-9
CASSLAGQAYNEQFF	TGTGCCAGCAGCTTAGCGGGACAGGCATACAATGAGCAGTTCTTC	15	TRBJ2-1	TRBD1	.	TRBV11-3
CASSPRQGVTNEKLFF	TGTGCCAGCTCACCACGGCAGGGGGTAACTAATGAAAAACTGTTTTTT	16	TRBJ1-4	TRBD1	.	TRBV18
CASIIGGEYTEAFF	TGTGCCAGCATCATAGGGGGGGAGTACACTGAAGCTTTCTTT	14	TRBJ1-1	.	once	TRBV28
CASSRTSPYEQYF	TGTGCCAGCAGTCGGACATCCCCCTACGAGCAGTACTTC	13	TRBJ2-7	.	.	TRBV11-2
CASSLVAQSGVYQETQYF	TGTGCCAGCAGCTTAGTGGCCCAGAGCGGGGTGTACCAAGAGACCCAGTACTTC	18	TRBJ2-5	TRBD2	.	TRBV13
CASSPGPINSGNEKLFF	TGTGCCAGCAGTCCGGGACCGATAAATTCGGGAAATGAAAAACTGTTTTTT	17	TRBJ1-4	.	.	TRBV7-2
CASSPAWHGYTF	TGTGCCAGCAGCCCCGCTTGGCATGGCTACACCTTC	12	TRBJ1-2	.	.	TRBV2
CAISEDRYNEQFF	TGTGCCATCAGTGAGGACAGATACAATGAGCAGTTCTTC	13	TRBJ2-1	.	.	TRBV10-3
CASSLAQGAGNTIYF	TGTGCCAGCAGCTTAGCACAGGGGGCTGGAAACACCATATATTTT	15	TRBJ1-3	TRBD1	few	TRBV7-8
CASSLGSDEQFF	TGTGCCAGCAGTTTGGGGTCCGATGAGCAGTTCTTC	12	TRBJ2-1	.	few	TRBV12-3/TRBV12-4
CAISDGGRGSDTQYF	TGTGCCATCAGTGATGGCGGGAGGGGGTCAGATACGCAGTATTTT	15	TRBJ2-3	TRBD2	.	TRBV10-3
CASSVQGINQPQHF	TGTGCCAGCAGTGTTCAGGGGATCAATCAGCCCCAGCATTTT	14	TRBJ1-5	.	.	TRBV2
CASSEPGGQSYEQYF	TGTGCCAGCAGTGAACCCGGAGGACAGTCCTACGAGCAGTACTTC	15	TRBJ2-7	.	once	TRBV2
CASSTLGRQTNQPQHF	TGTGCCAGTAGCACATTGGGGCGACAGACCAATCAGCCCCAGCATTTT	16	TRBJ1-5	.	once	TRBV19